These T cell receptor beta chains were read from a single sample in a study of Graves' ophthalmopathy and Graves' hyperthyroidism. Each CDR3 protein is one row after TCRdb ran MiXCR on the multiplex PCR reads. The table has roughly 500,000 distinct CDR3 sequences, roughly 14% seen once. Sample: blood. The receptors stem from a woman between 25 and 40 years old with Graves' ophthalmopathy. The CDR3 runs from the conserved cysteine through the conserved F or W. The D gene is left open where the match is weak. Only some rows state a clone size, as once, few, many or a class for expanded clones.

>TRBV7-9|TRBJ2-7|TRBD2|-
TGTGCCAGCAGCTTGGTAGCGGGAAGTTCGGACGAGCAGTACTTC
CASSLVAGSSDEQYF
>TRBV6-1|TRBJ2-1|TRBD2|-
TGTGCCAGCAGTGGGGGGACTAGCGGGCCTTACAATGAGCAGTTCTTC
CASSGGTSGPYNEQFF
>TRBV9|TRBJ1-3|-|many
TGTGCCAGCAGCGTAGCAGAGGGGTCTGGAAACACCATATATTTT
CASSVAEGSGNTIYF
>TRBV11-2|TRBJ2-3|-|-
TGTGCCAGCAGCTCCCCAAGCGGGTGGTCAGATACGCAGTATTTT
CASSSPSGWSDTQYF
>TRBV4-1|TRBJ2-7|TRBD2|many
TGCGCCAGCAGCCAAGACCCCTATACAGCGGGGAGCTCCTACGAGCAGTACTTC
CASSQDPYTAGSSYEQYF
>TRBV6-5|TRBJ1-5|-|many
TGTGCCAGCTCTTCCACCCGGGTTCAGCCCCAGCATTTT
CASSSTRVQPQHF
>TRBV27|TRBJ2-7|TRBD1|many
TGTGCCAGCAGTGGGACAGCTACTTCCTACGAGCAGTACTTC
CASSGTATSYEQYF
>TRBV6-1|TRBJ1-1|-|few
TGTGCCAGCAGCGGGCAGAGGAGGGGCACTGAAGCTTTCTTT
CASSGQRRGTEAFF
>TRBV6-2/TRBV6-3|TRBJ2-2|-|many
TGTGCCAGCTTCCTGGCCTCGAACACCGGGGAGCTGTTTTTT
CASFLASNTGELFF
>TRBV12-3/TRBV12-4|TRBJ1-2|-|many
TGTGCCAGCAGTTTACGGACAGTAGGCTATGGCTACACCTTC
CASSLRTVGYGYTF
>TRBV9|TRBJ1-6|TRBD1|-
TGTGCCAGCAGCGCTCGGCGGGACAGGGTTACCGACGATAATTCACCCCTCCACTTT
CASSARRDRVTDDNSPLHF
>TRBV6-5|TRBJ1-2|-|many
TGTGCCGCTCGGGGTGGGGAGAACTATGGCTACACCTTC
CAARGGENYGYTF
>TRBV12-3/TRBV12-4|TRBJ2-5|TRBD1|-
TGTGCCAGCACCCCGACTACAGGGGGTCGCCAAGAGACCCAGTACTTC
CASTPTTGGRQETQYF
>TRBV5-1|TRBJ1-1|-|many
TGCGCCAGCAGCTTCCAGGGTGGTAGGGCTGAAGCTTTCTTT
CASSFQGGRAEAFF
>TRBV27|TRBJ1-1|-|many
TGTGCCAGCAGTTTACAGACGGGAGGGGAAGCTTTCTTT
CASSLQTGGEAFF
>TRBV25-1|TRBJ1-1|-|-
TGTGCCAGCAGTGAATGGGCAGTCTCTGAAGCTTTCTTT
CASSEWAVSEAFF
>TRBV20-1|TRBJ2-7|-|many
TGCAGTGCTATCAAATCGGGAACCCGCTACGAGCAGTACTTC
CSAIKSGTRYEQYF
>TRBV3-1|TRBJ1-2|-|-
TGTGCCAGCAGCCTAAGGACGGAGGCTCACTATGGCTACACCTTC
CASSLRTEAHYGYTF
>TRBV28|TRBJ2-7|TRBD2|many
TGTGCCAGCAGTTTATGGCGGGGAGGGCCCTACGAGCAGTACTTC
CASSLWRGGPYEQYF
>TRBV29-1|TRBJ2-5|TRBD1|many
TGCAGCGCCTCGACAGGGAAAAGAGAGACCCAGTACTTC
CSASTGKRETQYF
>TRBV29-1|TRBJ1-1|TRBD1|many
TGCAGCGTCGACAGGGCGAACACTGAAGCTTTCTTT
CSVDRANTEAFF
>TRBV28|TRBJ1-5|-|many
TGTGCCAGCAGTTTATCGCAAGTTAGCAATCAGCCCCAGCATTTT
CASSLSQVSNQPQHF
>TRBV6-1|TRBJ2-4|TRBD1|few
TGTGCCAGCAGTCAGGGACAGATGATAGCCAAAAACATTAAGTACTTC
CASSQGQMIAKNIKYF
>TRBV19|TRBJ1-5|TRBD1|many
TGTGCCAGTAGTGCCCAGGGGGCAAGCAATCAGCCCCAGCATTTT
CASSAQGASNQPQHF
>TRBV14|TRBJ1-2|TRBD1|many
TGTGCCAGCAGCCAAGGGGGACAGGCGATCTATGGCTACACCTTC
CASSQGGQAIYGYTF
>TRBV25-1|TRBJ1-1|-|many
TGTGCCAGCAGAGAGAATACAGGGTCGGGCTCTGAAGCTTTCTTT
CASRENTGSGSEAFF
>TRBV12-3/TRBV12-4|TRBJ1-3|-|many
TGTGCCAGCTACAGTTTACGTTTGAGGAGCTCTGGAAACACCATATATTTT
CASYSLRLRSSGNTIYF
>TRBV6-1|TRBJ1-6|TRBD1|many
TGTGCCAGCAGTGGGGACAGGGGGCAATACTCACCCCTCCACTTT
CASSGDRGQYSPLHF
>TRBV12-3/TRBV12-4|TRBJ1-5|-|many
TGTGCCAGCAGCAATACAGGAGGCAATCAGCCCCAGCATTTT
CASSNTGGNQPQHF
>TRBV19|TRBJ1-2|-|many
TGTGCCAGTAGTCCCTCGGGAGGAGAGCTTGGCTACACCTTC
CASSPSGGELGYTF
>TRBV11-3|TRBJ2-7|-|many
TGTGCCAGCAGCTTAGGACAGGATTACTTCATCTACGAGCAGTACTTC
CASSLGQDYFIYEQYF
>TRBV20-1|TRBJ2-7|TRBD2|many
TGCAGTGGGAGGGGGGGACTAGCGGGAGGGCCGCCGTACTTC
CSGRGGLAGGPPYF
>TRBV6-2/TRBV6-3|TRBJ2-5|TRBD2|-
TGTGCCAGCAGTCTTTCGGCAGGAGGGGTAGCGGGAGGTCAAGAGACCCAGTACTTC
CASSLSAGGVAGGQETQYF
>TRBV28|TRBJ2-5|-|many
TGTGCCAGCACTCTAAACAGGGGAGCGGGAGTGGAGACCCAGTACTTC
CASTLNRGAGVETQYF
>TRBV6-1|TRBJ1-2|-|many
TGTGCCAGCACCCACGGGGTTTCAGGCTACACCTTC
CASTHGVSGYTF